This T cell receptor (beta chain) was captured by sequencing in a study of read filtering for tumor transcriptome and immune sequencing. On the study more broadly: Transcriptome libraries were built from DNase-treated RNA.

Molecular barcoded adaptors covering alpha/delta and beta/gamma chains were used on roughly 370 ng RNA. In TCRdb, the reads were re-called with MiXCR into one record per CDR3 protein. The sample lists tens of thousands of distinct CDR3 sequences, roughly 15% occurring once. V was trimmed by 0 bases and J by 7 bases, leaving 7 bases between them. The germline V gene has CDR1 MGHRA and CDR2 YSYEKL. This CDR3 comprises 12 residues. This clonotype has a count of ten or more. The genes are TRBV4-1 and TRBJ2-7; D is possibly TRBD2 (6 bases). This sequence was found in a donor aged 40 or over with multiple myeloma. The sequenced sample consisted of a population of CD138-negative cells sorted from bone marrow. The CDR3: CASSQDGREQYF. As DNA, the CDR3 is TGCGCCAGCAGCCAAGATGGGAGGGAGCAGTACTTC.